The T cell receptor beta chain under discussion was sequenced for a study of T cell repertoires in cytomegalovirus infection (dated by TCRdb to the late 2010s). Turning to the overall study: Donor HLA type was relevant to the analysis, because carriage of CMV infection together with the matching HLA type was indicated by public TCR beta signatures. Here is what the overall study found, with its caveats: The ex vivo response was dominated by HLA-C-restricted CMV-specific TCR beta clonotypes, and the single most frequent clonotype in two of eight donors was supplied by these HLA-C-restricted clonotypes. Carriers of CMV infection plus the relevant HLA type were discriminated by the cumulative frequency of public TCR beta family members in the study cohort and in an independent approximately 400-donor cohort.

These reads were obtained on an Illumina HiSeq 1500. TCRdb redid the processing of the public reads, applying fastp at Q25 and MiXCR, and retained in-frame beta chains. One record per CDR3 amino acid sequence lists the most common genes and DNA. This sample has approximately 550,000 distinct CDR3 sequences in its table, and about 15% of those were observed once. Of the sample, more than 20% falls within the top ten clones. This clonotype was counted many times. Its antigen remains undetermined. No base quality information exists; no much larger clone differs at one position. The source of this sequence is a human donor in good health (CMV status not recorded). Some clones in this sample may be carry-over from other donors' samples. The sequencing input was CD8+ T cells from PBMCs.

This receptor carries the CDR3 CASGARQGGTEAFF. The DNA is TGTGCTAGTGGCGCTCGACAGGGCGGCACTGAAGCTTTCTTT. The chain is made from TRBV12-5 and TRBJ1-1; 7 nucleotides in the junction match TRBD1. V trim: 6 bases; J trim: 4 bases; unmatched bases: 8. CDR1 and CDR2 were assigned from the germline V gene as LGHNT and FRNRAP. There are 14 amino acids in the CDR3, from cysteine to phenylalanine inclusive. Just the 42-base CDR3 DNA is kept, in frame starting at base 1.